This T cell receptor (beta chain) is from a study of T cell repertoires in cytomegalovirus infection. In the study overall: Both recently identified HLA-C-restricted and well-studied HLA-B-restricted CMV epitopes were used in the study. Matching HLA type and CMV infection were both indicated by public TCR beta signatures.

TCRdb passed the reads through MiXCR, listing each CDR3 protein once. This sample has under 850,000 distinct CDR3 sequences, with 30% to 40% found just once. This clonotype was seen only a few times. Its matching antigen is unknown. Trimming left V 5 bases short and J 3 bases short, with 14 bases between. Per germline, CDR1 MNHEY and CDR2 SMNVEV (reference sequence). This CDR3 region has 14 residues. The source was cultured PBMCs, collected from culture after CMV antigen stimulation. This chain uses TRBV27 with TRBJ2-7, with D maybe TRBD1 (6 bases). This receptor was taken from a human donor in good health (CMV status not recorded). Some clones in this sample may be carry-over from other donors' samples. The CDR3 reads CASSLGTRNYEQYF. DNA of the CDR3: TGTGCCAGCAGTCTCGGGACACGGAACTACGAGCAGTACTTC.